This T cell receptor beta chain was observed in a study of blood T cell repertoires in COVID-19. Overall study: Samples taken during acute and convalescent COVID-19 were collected in the United States, Italy and Spain. Sample material is recorded as cDNA or gDNA derived from T cells, B-cell-depleted T cells, or PBMCs.

V was clipped by 4 bases and J by 7 bases; unmatched bases: 8. The CDR3 sequence is 15 residues long. Germline V gene sequence: CDR1 KGHSH, CDR2 LQKENI. Authors' analysis steps: For nucleated cells, counts were estimated from reference gene primer amplification. TCRdb's copy holds only in-frame clones and misses some; the assay was immunoSEQ multiplex PCR. V and J calls plus clone size are reproduced from that table; the DNA served to infer D and trimming. The repertoire includes 210,000 or so clones, 80% to 90% of them detected once, and 4.5% to 6% sits in the top ten. The sample consisted of peripheral blood. This receptor was obtained from a woman in her 70s with active or convalescent COVID-19. V is TRBV18 and J is TRBJ2-1; 9 bases align to TRBD2. The chain's CDR3 is CASSRASGIRNEQFF. The CDR3 DNA follows: TGTGCCAGCTCACGAGCTAGCGGGATTAGGAATGAGCAGTTCTTC.